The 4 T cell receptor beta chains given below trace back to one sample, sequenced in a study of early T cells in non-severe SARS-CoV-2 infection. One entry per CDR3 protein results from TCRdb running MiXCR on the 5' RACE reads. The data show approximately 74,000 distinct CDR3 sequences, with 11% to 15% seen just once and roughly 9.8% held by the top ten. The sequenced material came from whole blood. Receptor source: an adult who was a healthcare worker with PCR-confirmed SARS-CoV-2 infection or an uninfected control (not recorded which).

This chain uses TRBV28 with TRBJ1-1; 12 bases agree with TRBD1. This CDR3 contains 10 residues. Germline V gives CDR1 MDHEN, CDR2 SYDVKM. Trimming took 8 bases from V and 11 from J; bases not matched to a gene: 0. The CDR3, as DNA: TGTGCCAGCGGGACAGGGGGCGCTTTCTTT. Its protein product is CASGTGGAFF.

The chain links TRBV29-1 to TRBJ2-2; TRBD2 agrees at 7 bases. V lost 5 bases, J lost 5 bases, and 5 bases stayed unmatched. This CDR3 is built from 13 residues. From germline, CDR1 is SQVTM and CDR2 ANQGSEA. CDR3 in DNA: TGCAGCGTTCTTCAGGGAGGGACCGGGGAGCTGTTTTTT. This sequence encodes CSVLQGGTGELFF.

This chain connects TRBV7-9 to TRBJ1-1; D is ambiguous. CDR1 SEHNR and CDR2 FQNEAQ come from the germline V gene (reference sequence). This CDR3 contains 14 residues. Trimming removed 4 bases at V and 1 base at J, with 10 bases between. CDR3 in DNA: TGTGCCAGCAGCTCGGCCGGTCCGAACACTGAAGCTTTCTTT. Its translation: CASSSAGPNTEAFF.

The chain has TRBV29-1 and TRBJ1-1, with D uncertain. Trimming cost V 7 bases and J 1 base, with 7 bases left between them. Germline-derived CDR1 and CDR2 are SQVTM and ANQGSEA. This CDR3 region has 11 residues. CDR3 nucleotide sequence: TGCAGCGGGACGGAGAACACTGAAGCTTTCTTT. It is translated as CSGTENTEAFF.